Listed below are T cell receptor beta chains from one sample, sequenced in a study of identical twins. TCRdb processed the 5' RACE reads anew with MiXCR; each CDR3 protein has one entry. In the table there are approximately 1.8 million distinct CDR3 sequences, under 35% of which are singletons. The sequencing sample was made of cord blood. These receptors all come from a newborn girl in good health. Both conserved end residues are part of each CDR3. D genes are given only for firm matches. Where a row states a size, it is once, few, many or the class of an expanded clone; other rows omit it.

size: few
J: TRBJ2-1
D: -
V: TRBV14
DNA: TGTGCCAGCAGCGGGGAGCGGTTAGACAGCTCCTACAATGAGCAGTTCTTC
CDR3: CASSGERLDSSYNEQFF

size: few
J: TRBJ2-7
D: -
V: TRBV7-9
DNA: TGTGCCAGCAGCTTAGAAGGGGGGCCCTACAATGAGCAGTACTTC
CDR3: CASSLEGGPYNEQYF

size: once
J: TRBJ2-5
D: TRBD2
V: TRBV9
DNA: TGTGCCAGCAGCGTAGTGGGAGCGGCGGGAGTGCCGATATACAATGAGCAGTACTTC
CDR3: CASSVVGAAGVPIYNEQYF

size: few
J: TRBJ2-1
D: TRBD2
V: TRBV10-3
DNA: TGTGCCATCAGTGTGGGGACTAGGAATGAGCAGTTCTTC
CDR3: CAISVGTRNEQFF

size: -
J: TRBJ2-5
D: -
V: TRBV4-2
DNA: TGTGCCAGCAGCCAATCCCTGGGCTACAATGAGCAGTACTTC
CDR3: CASSQSLGYNEQYF

size: -
J: TRBJ1-2
D: -
V: TRBV4-1
DNA: TGCGCCAGCAACCAAGTTTGGACGAGACCGCTAGCTAACTATGGCTACACCTTC
CDR3: CASNQVWTRPLANYGYTF

size: -
J: TRBJ2-2
D: TRBD2
V: TRBV7-8
DNA: TGTGCCAGCAGCCCCCAACTAGCGGGAGGGTCTACCGGGGAGCTGTTTTTT
CDR3: CASSPQLAGGSTGELFF

size: few
J: TRBJ2-1
D: -
V: TRBV11-2
DNA: TGTGCCAGCAGCTTAACCCTAGGTAGCAATGAGCAGTTCTTC
CDR3: CASSLTLGSNEQFF

size: -
J: TRBJ1-2
D: TRBD1
V: TRBV6-6
DNA: TGTGCCAGCAGTCCCCGGACAGGGGCCTCCCTCTATGGCTACACCTTC
CDR3: CASSPRTGASLYGYTF

size: -
J: TRBJ2-3
D: TRBD2
V: TRBV29-1
DNA: TGCAGCGTTGAAGAGGTAGCGGGAGGGCCAGATACGCAGTATTTT
CDR3: CSVEEVAGGPDTQYF

size: few
J: TRBJ2-7
D: TRBD2
V: TRBV12-3/TRBV12-4
DNA: TGTGCCAGCAGCCCCGCTAGCGGGAGGGCCCTCTCCTACGAGCAGTACTTC
CDR3: CASSPASGRALSYEQYF

size: -
J: TRBJ1-2
D: -
V: TRBV6-5
DNA: TGTGCCAGCAAGGAGGGTCCGGGGTATGGCTACACCTTC
CDR3: CASKEGPGYGYTF